This TCR beta chain emerged from a study of Graves' ophthalmopathy and Graves' hyperthyroidism. Whole-study results and caveats: Ophthalmopathy progression cases were predicted by the model with approximately 66% sensitivity and less than 85% specificity.

This CDR3 spans 13 amino acids. With 4 bases removed from V and 7 bases from J, the gap between germline ends came to 12 bases. The germline V gene has CDR1 SGHKS and CDR2 YYEKEE (reference sequence). This clonotype was seen a handful of times. Its antigen is still unknown. Amplified TCR beta CDR3 regions were obtained using RNA transcripts as template. RT-PCR was first run with HTBI primers, then multiplex PCR in a second round. TCRdb re-derived calls from the multiplex PCR reads in MiXCR, one entry per CDR3 protein. The sample includes around 600,000 distinct CDR3 sequences, roughly two fifths of them seen just once.

The V and J genes are TRBV5-5 and TRBJ1-5, with D perhaps matching TRBD1 (5 bases). The sequence was obtained from an adult man with Graves' ophthalmopathy. The specimen was peripheral blood. The CDR3 sequence: CASSPGRGQPQHF. The DNA for the CDR3 is TGTGCCAGCAGCCCCGGAAGGGGCCAGCCCCAGCATTTT.